This is a list of T cell receptor beta chains from one sample in a study of blood T cell repertoires in COVID-19. This table comes from immunoSEQ multiplex PCR, and its TCRdb copy is limited to in-frame clones, with some not included. The sample lists approximately 81,000 clones; roughly four fifths were seen once. Source material: peripheral blood. These TCRs come from a human donor in a cohort sampled during active COVID-19. Each CDR3 is given with its conserved first and last residue. The D gene is left open where the match is weak. Rows may omit the clone size; those that give it use once, few, many or a size class.

D gene	V gene	clone size	J gene	CDR3 DNA	CDR3 protein
NA	TRBV5-5	NA	TRBJ1-3	TGTGCCAGCAAAGAGACAGCCAACTCTGGAAACACCATATATTTT	CASKETANSGNTIYF
TRBD1	TRBV19	NA	TRBJ1-1	TGTGCCACAAGTTGGGCAGGGGGTACTGAAGCTTTCTTT	CATSWAGGTEAFF
NA	TRBV19	NA	TRBJ1-6	TGTGCCAGCCGCCTCCCGGACAGCAATTCACCCCTCCACTTT	CASRLPDSNSPLHF
TRBD2	TRBV6-6	once	TRBJ2-7	TGTGCCAGCAGTTCCGTCCAGGGAGGGAGCCACGAGCAGTACTTC	CASSSVQGGSHEQYF
NA	TRBV6-5	NA	TRBJ1-4	TGTGCCAGCAGCCCCCAGGGTGGCGTTTGGAAACTGTTTTTT	CASSPQGGVWKLFF
NA	TRBV7-2	few	TRBJ1-6	TGTGCCAGCAGCTTGGGACACCAATACTCCTATAATTCACCCCTCCACTTT	CASSLGHQYSYNSPLHF
TRBD2	TRBV12-5	once	TRBJ2-5	TGTGCTAGTGGTTTGGTACTAGCGGGGGGGCAAGAGACCCAGTACTTC	CASGLVLAGGQETQYF
NA	TRBV7-9	once	TRBJ1-1	TGTGCCAGCAGCCCGGACGGATCGACAGTCGCTGAAGCTTTCTTT	CASSPDGSTVAEAFF
TRBD1	TRBV19	NA	TRBJ1-5	TGTGCCAGTAGTACTGACAGGGGGCAAAGTCGTCAGCCCCAGCATTTT	CASSTDRGQSRQPQHF
TRBD1	TRBV19	NA	TRBJ1-2	TGTGCCAGTAGTACGGGGCTTGGACAGGGGGCACTCTATGGCTACACCTTC	CASSTGLGQGALYGYTF
NA	TRBV2	NA	TRBJ1-5	TGTGCCAGCAGTGTGGGCTTAGGGCCCCAGCATTTT	CASSVGLGPQHF
NA	TRBV18	NA	TRBJ1-5	TGTGCCAGCTCACGCGGAGATAGCAATCAGCCCCAGCATTTT	CASSRGDSNQPQHF
TRBD1	TRBV5-1	NA	TRBJ1-1	TGCGCCAGCAGCTTGGAGGACAGGTCGATTGAAGCTTTCTTT	CASSLEDRSIEAFF
TRBD1	TRBV6-9	NA	TRBJ1-3	TGTGCCAGCAGTTATACACAGGGGGCTCCTGGAAACACCATATATTTT	CASSYTQGAPGNTIYF
NA	TRBV7-7	NA	TRBJ2-7	TGTGCTAGCAGCCCCGGGGGATCCTACGAGCAGTACTTC	CASSPGGSYEQYF
NA	TRBV6-1	NA	TRBJ1-1	TGTGCCAGCAGTGAAGGGGGTGGACACACCAAAGCCCCTGAAGCTTTCTTT	CASSEGGGHTKAPEAFF
TRBD2	TRBV9	NA	TRBJ2-3	TGTGCCAGCAGCCCAACGGGCGGGGGGCTTACAGATACGCAGTATTTT	CASSPTGGGLTDTQYF
TRBD1	TRBV5-1	once	TRBJ2-7	TGCGCCAGCAGCCTGCGACAGGGGGGGGAGCAGTACTTC	CASSLRQGGEQYF
TRBD2	TRBV15	NA	TRBJ2-4	TGTGCCACCAGCCCTAGCGGGGGGCTAGCCAAAAACATTCAGTACTTC	CATSPSGGLAKNIQYF
NA	TRBV6-5	once	TRBJ1-4	TGTGCCAGCAGTTACTCTCTTCGGAGATTAAATGAAAAACTGTTTTTT	CASSYSLRRLNEKLFF
NA	TRBV6-1	NA	TRBJ1-2	TGTGCCAGCAGTGAAGCTGGCAGGGGAGACTATGGCTACACCTTC	CASSEAGRGDYGYTF
NA	TRBV9	NA	TRBJ1-5	TGTGCCAGCAGCGTAGACAGTGGCAATCAGCCCCAGCATTTT	CASSVDSGNQPQHF
NA	TRBV15	NA	TRBJ1-6	TGTGCCACCAGCAGAGATTTAGGGGTATCCTATAATTCACCCCTCCACTTT	CATSRDLGVSYNSPLHF
NA	TRBV7-8	NA	TRBJ2-7	TGTGCCAGCAGCTTAGCTTTGCAGGCCTACGAGCAGTACTTC	CASSLALQAYEQYF
TRBD1	TRBV19	NA	TRBJ1-6	TGTGCCAGTGATGCAGGGGGTAATTCACCCCTCCACTTT	CASDAGGNSPLHF
NA	TRBV4-2	NA	TRBJ1-2	TGTGCCAGCAGCCATAACTTGCGGGGGGCGCAAGGTGGCTACACCTTC	CASSHNLRGAQGGYTF
TRBD1	TRBV5-1	NA	TRBJ2-7	TGCGCCAGCAGGGGGGACAGGTTCTTAGAGCAGTACTTC	CASRGDRFLEQYF
TRBD2	TRBV7-2	NA	TRBJ2-1	TGTGCCAGCAGCGGCGGGACTAGCGGGGGGGCTCAATCCTACAATGAGCAGTTCTTC	CASSGGTSGGAQSYNEQFF
NA	TRBV23-1	NA	TRBJ1-2	TGCGCCAGCTTTCACAGTTTCTATGGCTACACCTTC	CASFHSFYGYTF
TRBD1	TRBV24-1	NA	TRBJ1-5	TGTGCCACCAGTGTTCCCCCAGGGACAGGGGGCCAGCCCCAGCATTTT	CATSVPPGTGGQPQHF
NA	TRBV5-8	NA	TRBJ2-7	TGTGCCAGCAGCCTGGTGGTTACGAGGGAGCAGTACTTC	CASSLVVTREQYF
TRBD1	TRBV19	NA	TRBJ1-1	TGTGCCACATACGAGGCTGGCAGGGGGCTGAACACTGAAGCTTTCTTT	CATYEAGRGLNTEAFF
TRBD1	TRBV5-8	NA	TRBJ1-5	TGTGCCAGCAGCCAAGGGACAGGGTTCAATCAGCCCCAGCATTTT	CASSQGTGFNQPQHF
NA	TRBV7-3	NA	TRBJ1-1	TGTGCCAGCAGCTCCAGGGGCAGAGAGTATACTGAAGCTTTCTTT	CASSSRGREYTEAFF
TRBD1	TRBV10-1	NA	TRBJ1-1	TGCGCCAGCAGAAAGACAGGGGGAGGCACTGAAGCTTTCTTT	CASRKTGGGTEAFF
TRBD1	TRBV7-9	few	TRBJ1-2	TGTGCCAGCACCTTGATGACAGGGGCAGAAAACTATGGCTACACCTTC	CASTLMTGAENYGYTF
NA	TRBV14	NA	TRBJ2-7	TGTGCCAGCAGCCGACCGGCAACACCGGGCGAGCAGTACTTC	CASSRPATPGEQYF
TRBD1	TRBV7-3	NA	TRBJ1-3	TGTGCCAGCAGCGTACAGGGGTCCCCTTTCTCTGGAAACACCATATATTTT	CASSVQGSPFSGNTIYF
NA	TRBV3-1/TRBV3-2	NA	TRBJ1-6	TGTGCCAGCAGTGGAGGGATCAATAATTCACCCCTCCACTTT	CASSGGINNSPLHF
NA	TRBV6-2/TRBV6-3	NA	TRBJ2-3	TGTGCCAGCAGTTACGTCAGAGGAGATACGCAGTATTTT	CASSYVRGDTQYF
NA	TRBV9	few	TRBJ1-2	TGTGCCAGCAGCGTAGAGGGAGAAGGTGGCTACACCTTC	CASSVEGEGGYTF
TRBD1	TRBV5-4	few	TRBJ1-1	TGTGCCAGCAGCAGGGACAGGGGGGAAGCTTTCTTT	CASSRDRGEAFF
NA	TRBV7-3	once	TRBJ2-3	TGTGCCAGCAGCCTGCCCCAGCTGCGGGGCACAGATACGCAGTATTTT	CASSLPQLRGTDTQYF
TRBD1	TRBV6-6	NA	TRBJ1-3	TGTGCCAGCAGCGAAACCACAGGGGTATCAGGAAACACCATATATTTT	CASSETTGVSGNTIYF
NA	TRBV6-5	NA	TRBJ1-2	TGTGCCAGCAGTTACAGCAGGGTGAGCTATGGCTACACCTTC	CASSYSRVSYGYTF
TRBD1	TRBV9	NA	TRBJ1-3	TGTGCCAGCAGCGTTGGACAGGGGACTGGAAACACCATATATTTT	CASSVGQGTGNTIYF